This section outlines one T cell receptor beta chain sequence together with its context. Its antigen is not known. TCRdb fed the 5' RACE reads into MiXCR, producing one record per CDR3 protein. The sample consists of 700,000 or so distinct CDR3 sequences, roughly 19% of them appearing once. This sample was included in a study of CD8 T cells in ankylosing spondylitis. Study-level findings and limits: Blood from ankylosing spondylitis patients appeared to carry a characteristic roughly 8-variant TCR beta motif.

The sample was blood, either unsorted or a sorted T cell fraction (not recorded which). This sequence originates from a male donor with ankylosing spondylitis.

The CDR3 coding sequence is TGCGCCAGCAGCTTGGCGACCGGGACTTACACAGATACGCAGTATTTT. Translated, it gives CASSLATGTYTDTQYF. This chain uses TRBV5-1 with TRBJ2-3; D might be TRBD2 (6 bases). The CDR3 has 16 residues. Germline lookup yields CDR1 SGHRS and CDR2 YFSETQ. The V gene lost 0 bases and the J gene lost 2 bases, with 13 bases spanning the gap.